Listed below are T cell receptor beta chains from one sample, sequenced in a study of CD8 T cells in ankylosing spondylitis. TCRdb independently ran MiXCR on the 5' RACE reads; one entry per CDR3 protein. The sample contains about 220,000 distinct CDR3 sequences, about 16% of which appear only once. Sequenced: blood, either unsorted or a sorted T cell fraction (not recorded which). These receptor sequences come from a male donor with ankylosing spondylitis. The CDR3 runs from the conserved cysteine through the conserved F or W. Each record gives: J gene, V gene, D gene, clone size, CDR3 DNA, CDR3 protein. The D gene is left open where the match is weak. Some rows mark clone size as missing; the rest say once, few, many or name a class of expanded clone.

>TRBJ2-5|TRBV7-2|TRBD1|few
TGTGCCAGCAGCTTAGTCGCGACGGAGGCCAGGGGGGAGACCCAGTACTTC
CASSLVATEARGETQYF
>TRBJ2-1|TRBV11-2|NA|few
TGTGCCAGCAGCCCCGGGGAGCCCTTGAACTCCTACAATGAGCAGTTCTTC
CASSPGEPLNSYNEQFF
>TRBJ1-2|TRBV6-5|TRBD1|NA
TGTGCCAGCAGTCACCCCGGGACAGGGAATGGCTACACCTTC
CASSHPGTGNGYTF
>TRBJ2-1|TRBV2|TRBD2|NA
TGTGCCAGCAGTGGCTTAGCGGGGAATAACAATGAGCAGTTCTTC
CASSGLAGNNNEQFF
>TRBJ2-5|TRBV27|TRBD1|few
TGTGCCAGCAGTTCGGGACAGTTATTGTCTCAAGAGACCCAGTACTTC
CASSSGQLLSQETQYF
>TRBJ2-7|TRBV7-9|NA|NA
TGTGCCAGCAGCCCCCGGACAGCCGATAGCTCCTACGAGCAGTACTTC
CASSPRTADSSYEQYF
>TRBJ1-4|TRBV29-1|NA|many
TGCAGCGCCCAATCGGCGGGTAATGAAAAACTGTTTTTT
CSAQSAGNEKLFF
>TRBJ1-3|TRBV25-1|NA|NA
TGTGCCAGCAGTGATTGGGGCTCTGGAAACACCATATATTTT
CASSDWGSGNTIYF
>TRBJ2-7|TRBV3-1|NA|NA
TGTGCCAGCAGCTTTGGACTCTTTGGTGGCGAGCAGTACTTC
CASSFGLFGGEQYF
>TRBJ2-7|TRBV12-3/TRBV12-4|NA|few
TGTGCCAGCACTGGTTTGGGGCGCCGCGAGCAGTACTTC
CASTGLGRREQYF
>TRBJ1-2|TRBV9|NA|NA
TGTGCCAGCAGCGTAGCTGGAGGGCTGGGCTACACCTTC
CASSVAGGLGYTF
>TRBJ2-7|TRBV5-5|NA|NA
TGTGCCAGCAGCCTGGAGGCAGATACCTACGAGCAGTACTTC
CASSLEADTYEQYF
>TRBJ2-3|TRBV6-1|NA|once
TGTGCCAGCAGTGACGGCGGATCTTCTAGCACAGATACGCAGTATTTT
CASSDGGSSSTDTQYF
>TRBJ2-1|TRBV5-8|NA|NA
TGTGCCAGCAGCCCCGGTACTAGCACGGGGAATGAGCAGTTCTTC
CASSPGTSTGNEQFF
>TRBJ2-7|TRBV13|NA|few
TGTGCCAGCAGCCCACACCAGGGACTCCAAGAGCAGTACTTC
CASSPHQGLQEQYF
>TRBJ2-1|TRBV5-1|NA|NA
TGCGCCAGCAGCTTGGATCTAGCCCGGAATGAGCAGTTCTTC
CASSLDLARNEQFF
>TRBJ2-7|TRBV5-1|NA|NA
TGCGCCAGCAGCTATCACTCGGGCAGGGAGGACCCTAGGGAGCAGTACTTC
CASSYHSGREDPREQYF
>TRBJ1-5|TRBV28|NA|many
TGTGCCAGCAGTTTAGGAGACAGACTCAATCAGCCCCAGCATTTT
CASSLGDRLNQPQHF
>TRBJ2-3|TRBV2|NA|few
TGTGCCAGCAGGTCGGACTACACAGATACGCAGTATTTT
CASRSDYTDTQYF
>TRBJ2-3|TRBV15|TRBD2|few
TGTGCCACCAGCAGGACTAGCGGGTCGACAGATACGCAGTATTTT
CATSRTSGSTDTQYF
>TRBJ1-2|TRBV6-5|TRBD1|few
TGTGCCAGCGGGACAGCCTATGGCTACACCTTC
CASGTAYGYTF
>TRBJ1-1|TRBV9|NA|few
TGTGCCAGCAGCGACCCGACTTCTAACACTGAAGCTTTCTTT
CASSDPTSNTEAFF
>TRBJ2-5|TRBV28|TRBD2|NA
TGTGCCAGCAGTCTCGGACTAGCGGGAGGCACAGAGACCCAGTACTTC
CASSLGLAGGTETQYF
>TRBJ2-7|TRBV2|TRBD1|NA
TGTGCCAGCAGCCACTCCCCTCGGGACAGCCTCTACGAGCAGTACTTC
CASSHSPRDSLYEQYF
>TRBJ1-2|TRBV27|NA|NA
TGTGCCAGCAGTTCCACAGTACCCAAACTCGGGTTTTACACCTTC
CASSSTVPKLGFYTF
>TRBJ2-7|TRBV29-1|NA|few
TGCAGCGGCCTGACGGGCTACGAGCAGTACTTC
CSGLTGYEQYF
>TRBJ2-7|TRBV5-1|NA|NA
TGCGCCAGCAGCGGCACGGTCCACGAGCCGTACTTC
CASSGTVHEPYF
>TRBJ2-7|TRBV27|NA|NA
TGTGCCAGCAGTTTATCGGACCCGAACTACGAGCAGTACTTC
CASSLSDPNYEQYF
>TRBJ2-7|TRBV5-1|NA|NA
TGCGCCAGCAGCTTGGTCCTCGGGACGGGATACGAGCAGTACTTC
CASSLVLGTGYEQYF
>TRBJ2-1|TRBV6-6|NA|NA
TGTGCCAGCAGTTATAACGAGCGGGATGAGCAGTTCTTC
CASSYNERDEQFF
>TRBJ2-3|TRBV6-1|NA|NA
TGTGCCAGCACAAACCCCGACGGGACAGATACGCAGTATTTT
CASTNPDGTDTQYF
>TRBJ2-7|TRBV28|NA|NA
TGTGCCAGCACCGATGGAGTCTACGAGCAGTACTTC
CASTDGVYEQYF
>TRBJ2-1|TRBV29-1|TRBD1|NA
TGCAGCGTTGATCGACAGGGGGTCGACGAGCAGTTCTTC
CSVDRQGVDEQFF
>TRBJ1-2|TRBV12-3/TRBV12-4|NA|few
TGTGCCAGCACACACCGGTACCCGACTAACTATGGCTACACCTTC
CASTHRYPTNYGYTF
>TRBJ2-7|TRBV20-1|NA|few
TGCAGTGCTAGGGGGACACTCTACGAGCAGTACTTC
CSARGTLYEQYF
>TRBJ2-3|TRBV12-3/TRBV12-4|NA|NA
TGTGCCAGCAGGGGCTGGCAGGTGTTTGGTACGCAGTATTTT
CASRGWQVFGTQYF
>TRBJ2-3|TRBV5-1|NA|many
TGCGCCAGCAGCTTAACGTCAGGATTCACAGATACGCAGTATTTT
CASSLTSGFTDTQYF
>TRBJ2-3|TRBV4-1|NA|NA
TGCGCCAGCAGCGCGCTAGTAGTTGGTAACCTTACGCAGTATTTT
CASSALVVGNLTQYF
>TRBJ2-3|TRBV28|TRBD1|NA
TGTGCCAGCAGTTTTACAGGGGGAGATACGCAGTATTTT
CASSFTGGDTQYF
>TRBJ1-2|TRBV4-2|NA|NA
TGTGCCAGCAGCCAAGAAGTGGTGGGGGTCGAGGGCTACACCTTC
CASSQEVVGVEGYTF
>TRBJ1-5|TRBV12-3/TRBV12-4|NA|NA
TGTGCCAGCAGTTTAGTGGGACGGGACAATCAGCCCCAGCATTTT
CASSLVGRDNQPQHF
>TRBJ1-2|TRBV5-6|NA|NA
TGTGCCAGCAGCCAGACCGGGACGGTCTTCTATGGCTACACCTTC
CASSQTGTVFYGYTF
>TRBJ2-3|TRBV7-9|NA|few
TGTGCCAGCAGCTTCAGGGAGAGCGATGGCACAGATACGCAGTATTTT
CASSFRESDGTDTQYF
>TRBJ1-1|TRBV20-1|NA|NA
TGCAGTGCTTTTGTCCGGGCCTCAATTATGAACACTGAAGCTTTCTTT
CSAFVRASIMNTEAFF
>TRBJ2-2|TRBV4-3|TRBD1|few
TGCGCCAGCAGCCCTCGACAGGGAGCCGGGGAGCTGTTTTTT
CASSPRQGAGELFF
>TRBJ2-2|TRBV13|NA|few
TGTGCCAGCAGCTTAGGGGACAAGGAGCTGTTTTTT
CASSLGDKELFF
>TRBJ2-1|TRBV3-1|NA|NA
TGTGCCAGCAGCCATCAATCAACCACTTACAATGAGCAGTTCTTC
CASSHQSTTYNEQFF
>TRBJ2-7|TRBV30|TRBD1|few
TGTGCCTGGAGTGGGACAGGGGGCCGGTGGCAGTACTTC
CAWSGTGGRWQYF
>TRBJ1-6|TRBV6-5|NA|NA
TGTGCCAGCAGTTACTCCGGGGAGTTAGGAACACCCCTCCACTTT
CASSYSGELGTPLHF
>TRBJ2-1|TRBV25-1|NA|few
TGTGCCAGCAGTGAAACGCGGGACAGCAATGAGCAGTTCTTC
CASSETRDSNEQFF
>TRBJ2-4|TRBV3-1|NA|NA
TGTGCCAGCAGCCAAGATATCGGTGGGGGCAAAAACATTCAGTACTTC
CASSQDIGGGKNIQYF
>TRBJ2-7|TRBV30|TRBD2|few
TGTGCCTGGAGATGGGGGGGCTACGAGCAGTACTTC
CAWRWGGYEQYF
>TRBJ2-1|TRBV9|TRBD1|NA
TGTGCCAGCAGCGTAAACCGACAGGGGCTGGGCAATGAGCAGTTCTTC
CASSVNRQGLGNEQFF
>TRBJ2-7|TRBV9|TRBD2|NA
TGTGCCAGCAGCCCCGGACTAGACAAGTCCTCCTACGAGCAGTACTTC
CASSPGLDKSSYEQYF
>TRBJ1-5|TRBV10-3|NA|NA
TGTGCCATCAGTGACGGGGCGAACAATCAGCCCCAGCATTTT
CAISDGANNQPQHF